This T cell receptor (beta chain) comes out of a study of cytomegalovirus exposure and HLA in healthy donors. Study-wide findings and caveats: TCR beta V- and J-gene trimming was later associated with a missense DCLRE1C variant. Earlier results showed most TCR beta V segments being productive about 87% or about 30% of the time. TRBV6-2, TRBV6-3 and other indistinguishable V segments were excluded. Analysis performed later showed TCR beta chains linked to HLA being more clonally expanded than equally common others.

With respect to this clone: Its antigen is not known.

The primer mix had 60 Vbeta and 13 Jbeta primers. Repertoires were generated with immunoSEQ multiplex PCR, while TCRdb's copy carries only in-frame clones and drops some. The sample comprises about 200,000 clones, around 85% of which are singletons, and about 2.5% rests with the top ten. This CDR3 spans 15 amino acids. Trimming at V came to 5 bases and at J to 5 bases, leaving 2 bases not matched to a gene. Germline CDR1 reads SGHVS; CDR2 reads FQNEAQ. The V gene is TRBV7-8, the J gene TRBJ2-1; 14 nucleotides line up with TRBD2. The TCR originated in a woman in her forties or fifties in good health and CMV-seronegative. The source material was PBMCs. In DNA form, the CDR3 reads TGTGCCAGCAGCAGGACTAGCGGGAGGAACAATGAGCAGTTCTTC. Protein product: CASSRTSGRNNEQFF.